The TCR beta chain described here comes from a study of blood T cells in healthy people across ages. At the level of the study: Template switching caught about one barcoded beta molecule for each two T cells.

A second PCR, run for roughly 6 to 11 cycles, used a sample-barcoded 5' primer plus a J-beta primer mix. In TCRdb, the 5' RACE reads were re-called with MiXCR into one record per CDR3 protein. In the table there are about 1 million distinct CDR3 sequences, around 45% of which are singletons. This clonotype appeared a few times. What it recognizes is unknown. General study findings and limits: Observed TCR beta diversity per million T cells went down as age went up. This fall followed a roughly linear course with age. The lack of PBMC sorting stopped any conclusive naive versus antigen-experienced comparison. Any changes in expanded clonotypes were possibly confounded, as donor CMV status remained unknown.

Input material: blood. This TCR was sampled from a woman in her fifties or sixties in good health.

CDR3 in DNA: TGTGCCAGCACCCCCGGGACAGGGTTGGGCTACACCTTC. Encoded protein: CASTPGTGLGYTF. This chain uses TRBV12-3 or TRBV12-4 with TRBJ1-2; 9 bases are a match to TRBD1. Trimming cost V 7 bases and J 8 bases; bases outside gene matches: 8. The CDR3 covers 13 residues.